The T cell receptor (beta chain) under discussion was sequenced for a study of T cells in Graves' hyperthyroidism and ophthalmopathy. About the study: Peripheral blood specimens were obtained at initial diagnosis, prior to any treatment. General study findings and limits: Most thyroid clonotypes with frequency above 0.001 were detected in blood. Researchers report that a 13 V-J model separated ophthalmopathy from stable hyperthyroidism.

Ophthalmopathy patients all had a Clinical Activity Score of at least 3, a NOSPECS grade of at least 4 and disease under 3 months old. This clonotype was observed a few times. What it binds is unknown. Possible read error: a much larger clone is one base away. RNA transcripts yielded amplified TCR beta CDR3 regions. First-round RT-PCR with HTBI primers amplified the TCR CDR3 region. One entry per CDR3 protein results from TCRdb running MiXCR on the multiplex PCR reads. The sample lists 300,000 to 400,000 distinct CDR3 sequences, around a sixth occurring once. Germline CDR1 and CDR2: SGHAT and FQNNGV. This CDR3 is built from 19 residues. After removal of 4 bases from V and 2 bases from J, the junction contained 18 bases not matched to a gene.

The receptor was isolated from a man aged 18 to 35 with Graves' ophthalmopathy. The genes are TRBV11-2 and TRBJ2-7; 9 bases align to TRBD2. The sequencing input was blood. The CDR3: CASSSYPQAGGHLTYEQYF. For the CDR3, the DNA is TGTGCCAGCAGCTCTTACCCCCAAGCGGGGGGCCACCTTACCTACGAGCAGTACTTC.